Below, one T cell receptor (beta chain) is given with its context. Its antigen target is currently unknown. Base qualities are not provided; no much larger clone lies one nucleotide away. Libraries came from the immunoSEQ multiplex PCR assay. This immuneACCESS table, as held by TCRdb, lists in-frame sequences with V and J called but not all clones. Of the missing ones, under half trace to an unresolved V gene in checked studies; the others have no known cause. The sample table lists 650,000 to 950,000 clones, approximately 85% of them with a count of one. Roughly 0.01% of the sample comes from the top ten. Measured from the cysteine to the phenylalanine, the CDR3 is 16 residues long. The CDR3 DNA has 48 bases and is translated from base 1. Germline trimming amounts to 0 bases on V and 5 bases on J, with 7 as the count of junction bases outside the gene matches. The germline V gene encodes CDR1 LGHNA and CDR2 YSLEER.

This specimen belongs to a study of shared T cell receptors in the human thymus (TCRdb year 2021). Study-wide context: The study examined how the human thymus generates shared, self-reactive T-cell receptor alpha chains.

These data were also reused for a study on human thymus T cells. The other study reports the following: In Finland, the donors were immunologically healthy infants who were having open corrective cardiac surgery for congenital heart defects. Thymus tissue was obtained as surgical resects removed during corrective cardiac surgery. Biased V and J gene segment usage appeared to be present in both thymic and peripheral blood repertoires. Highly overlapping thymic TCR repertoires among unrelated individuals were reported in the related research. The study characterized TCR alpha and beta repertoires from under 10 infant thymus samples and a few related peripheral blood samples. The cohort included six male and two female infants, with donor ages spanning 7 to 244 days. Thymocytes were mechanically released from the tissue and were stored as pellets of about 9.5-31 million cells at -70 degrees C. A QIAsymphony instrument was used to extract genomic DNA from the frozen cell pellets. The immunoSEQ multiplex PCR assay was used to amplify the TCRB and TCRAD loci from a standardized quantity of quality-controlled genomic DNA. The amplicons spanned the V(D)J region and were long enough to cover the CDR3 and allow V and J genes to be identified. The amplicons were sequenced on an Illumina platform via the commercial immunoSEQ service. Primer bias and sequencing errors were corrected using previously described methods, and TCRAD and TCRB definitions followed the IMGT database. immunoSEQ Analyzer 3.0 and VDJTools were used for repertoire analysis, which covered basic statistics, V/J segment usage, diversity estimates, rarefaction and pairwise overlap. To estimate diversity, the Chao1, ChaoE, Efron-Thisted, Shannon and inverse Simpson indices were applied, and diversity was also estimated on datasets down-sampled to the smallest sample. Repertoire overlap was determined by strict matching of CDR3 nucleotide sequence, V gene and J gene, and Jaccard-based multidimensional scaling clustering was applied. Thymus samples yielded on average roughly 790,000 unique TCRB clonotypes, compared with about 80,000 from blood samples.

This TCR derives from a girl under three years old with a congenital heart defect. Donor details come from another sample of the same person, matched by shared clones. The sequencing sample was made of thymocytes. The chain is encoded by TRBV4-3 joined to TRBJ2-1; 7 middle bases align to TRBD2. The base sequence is TGCGCCAGCAGCCAAGATCTCCGCGGGGGTCACAATGAGCAGTTCTTC. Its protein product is CASSQDLRGGHNEQFF.